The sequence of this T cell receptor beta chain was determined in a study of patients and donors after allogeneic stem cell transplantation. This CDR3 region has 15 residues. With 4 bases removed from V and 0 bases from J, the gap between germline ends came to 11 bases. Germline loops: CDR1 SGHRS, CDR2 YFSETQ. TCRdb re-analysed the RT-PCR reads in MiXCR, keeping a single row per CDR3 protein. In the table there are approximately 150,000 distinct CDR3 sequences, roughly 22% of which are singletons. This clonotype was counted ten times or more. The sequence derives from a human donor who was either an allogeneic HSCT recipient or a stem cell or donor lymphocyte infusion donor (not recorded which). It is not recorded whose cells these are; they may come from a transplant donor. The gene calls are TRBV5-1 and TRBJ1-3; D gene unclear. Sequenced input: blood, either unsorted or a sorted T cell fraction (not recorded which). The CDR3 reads CASSPDTISGNTIYF. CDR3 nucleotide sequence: TGCGCCAGCAGCCCCGACACCATCTCTGGAAACACCATATATTTT. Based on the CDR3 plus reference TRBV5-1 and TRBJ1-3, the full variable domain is KAGVTQTPRYLIKTRGQQVTLSCSPISGHRSVSWYQQTPGQGLQFLFEYFSETQRNKGNFPGRFSGRQFSNSRSEMNVSTLELGDSALYLCASSPDTISGNTIYFGEGSWLTVV.